This T cell receptor beta chain comes out of a study of blood T cell repertoires in COVID-19. Overall study: The study drew acute and convalescent COVID-19 samples from the United States, Italy and Spain. T cells, B-cell-depleted T cells, or PBMCs provided the cDNA or gDNA that served as material.

The ends lost 3 bases at V and 7 bases at J; junction bases unmatched: 14. Germline loops: CDR1 KGHSH, CDR2 LQKENI. There are 17 residues in the CDR3. Produced via immunoSEQ multiplex PCR; TCRdb's table is partial and in-frame only. The repertoire holds fewer than 150,000 clones, with roughly 80% as singletons. J is TRBJ1-2 and V is TRBV18, with 10 bases that match TRBD1. The sample taken for sequencing was peripheral blood. This receptor was taken from a human donor in a cohort sampled during active COVID-19. The CDR3 spells CASSPTGLGQGFRGYTF. CDR3 coding DNA: TGTGCCAGCTCACCCACCGGGCTGGGACAGGGGTTTCGTGGCTACACCTTC.